This TCR beta chain was observed in a study of blood T cell repertoires in COVID-19 (dated by TCRdb to about 2020). Study-level background: The collaborator samples originated in the United States, Italy and Spain and spanned the acute and convalescent phases of COVID-19. The material from the prospective study consisted of cDNA or gDNA derived from T cells, B-cell-depleted T cells, or PBMCs. Subjects who had been exposed to COVID-19, were actively infected with it, or had recovered from it provided the deeply sampled blood TCRbeta repertoires that made up the dataset. A freely available public database, intended as a resource for researchers studying the immune response to SARS-CoV-2, is where the repertoires were released. Samples came from the ongoing ImmuneRACE study (first 160 participants) plus 1,254 subjects from 6 global collaborators. The sample metadata nearly always contained a de-identified subject ID, COVID-19 status, age in years and sex. Where available, HLA class I and class II types were taken from metadata supplied by the sample provider and were not determined by assay-based typing.

TCRbeta CDR3 regions were amplified from genomic DNA using the immunoSEQ Assay, a bias-controlled multiplex PCR. Under the source paper's analysis protocol: Nucleated cell counts per sample were estimated from amplification of reference gene primers within the assay. To quantify the absolute abundance of each unique TCRbeta CDR3 rearrangement, sequence reads were collapsed and filtered. For each sample, productive Simpson clonality was calculated as the square root of Simpson's diversity index across productive rearrangements. The source is immuneACCESS, and TCRdb retained only in-frame sequences with V and J called. Part of the clones is not carried over; for the studies checked, unresolved V genes explain less than half of this, and the remainder is unexplained. That table gives V, J and clone size, and the DNA gave D and trimming. Here the sample has 250,000 to 300,000 clones; approximately 80% occur a single time. The biggest ten clones account for 5% of the sample.

Overall results and qualifications from the work: The quantity of clinical and demographic metadata differed by source and by participant and was supplied without curation.

On this clone: What this receptor recognizes is not known. Base qualities were left out, and no much larger clone turns up one base away.

Enrolling through a virtual design, the prospective study's participants ranged in age from about 18 to 100 years and lived across approximately 25 United States geographic areas. To assign participants to cohorts, the prospective study relied on clinical history that participants themselves reported in a screening survey and a study questionnaire. Exposed participants had been in contact with someone with a PCR-confirmed or clinician-diagnosed COVID-19 case within 2 weeks of study entry. Mobile phlebotomists in the prospective study collected whole blood, serum and a nasopharyngeal or oropharyngeal swab from every participant. Additional blood draws and questionnaires over an approximately 2-month period could optionally be provided by prospective study participants. Prospective study blood samples were shipped either frozen or at room temperature before DNA extraction. Germline trimming: 2 bases from V, 12 bases from J; junction bases outside gene matches: 14. Based on the germline V gene (reference sequence), the CDR1 and CDR2 sequences are SGHKS and YYEKEE. From cysteine to phenylalanine, the CDR3 is 15 amino acids long. The CDR3 DNA has 45 bases and is translated from base 1.

The sample taken for sequencing was PBMCs or T cells enriched from blood (not recorded which). The sequence joins TRBV5-5 to TRBJ2-1; 7 central bases correspond to TRBD1. The sequence derives from a man in his forties or fifties who had been exposed to COVID-19. This receptor has the CDR3 CASSFGVTGEYRQFF. The sequenced DNA is TGTGCCAGCAGCTTTGGGGTAACAGGGGAGTATCGGCAGTTCTTC.